This TCR beta chain was identified during a study of cytomegalovirus exposure and HLA in healthy donors. The wider study: Of some 400 genotyped donors, 80% to 85% grouped in the Caucasian-associated ancestry cluster. Whole-study results and caveats: In a later analysis, TCR beta V- and J-gene trimming showed a link to a missense DCLRE1C variant. The study assumed roughly uniform donor sequencing depth for presence/absence analyses. In an earlier analysis, most TCR beta V segments were productive about 87% or about 30% of the time.

Primers included in the PCR were 60 Vbeta and 13 Jbeta primers. Here immunoSEQ multiplex PCR was the method, and the copy in TCRdb shows in-frame clones only, minus some. The data contain 60,000 to 95,000 clones, 75% to 85% of them singletons. The V gene's germline CDR1 is MDHEN and CDR2 SYDVKM. V lost 7 bases and J 4 bases, leaving 25 bases between the germline ends. This CDR3 spans 18 amino acids. About this clone: Its antigen remains unidentified.

J is TRBJ1-4 and V is TRBV28, with D possibly TRBD1 on 5 matching bases. Source material: PBMCs. This clonotype was obtained from a man in his sixties or seventies in good health and CMV-seropositive. The CDR3 DNA sequence: TGTGCCAGCAAGAACTACTACGGGAGCCGGGGACTTAATGAAAAACTGTTTTTT. It is translated as CASKNYYGSRGLNEKLFF. The full variable domain, with the rest looked up from reference TRBV28 and TRBJ1-4, is DVKVTQSSRYLVKRTGEKVFLECVQDMDHENMFWYRQDPGLGLRLIYFSYDVKMKEKGDIPEGYSVSREKKERFSLILESASTNQTSMYLCASKNYYGSRGLNEKLFFGSGTQLSVL.